The 32 T cell receptor beta chains below were found in one sample sequenced in a study of identical twins. One entry per CDR3 protein, called by TCRdb with MiXCR from the 5' RACE reads. Among 550,000 to 700,000 distinct CDR3 sequences, 21% were seen once, and the ten largest hold 4.3%. These data are also associated with another study on T cells expressing NK-cell markers.

The sample comprised PBMCs. Receptor source: a woman between 18 and 30 years old in good health.

The chain combines TRBV10-1 with TRBJ2-3, with 10 bases fitting TRBD2. The junction had 7 bases not matched to a gene; V was cut back by 4 bases and J by 15 bases. Per the germline V gene, CDR1 is WNHNN and CDR2 is SYGVQD (reference sequence). The CDR3 has 12 residues. The CDR3 region is CASSVGSGGPYF. The CDR3, as DNA: TGCGCCAGCAGTGTCGGTAGCGGGGGGCCTTATTTT.

This clonotype was detected a few times. The chain carries TRBV7-2 and TRBJ2-5; TRBD2 matches at 9 bases. CDR1 and CDR2 from the germline V gene are SGHTA and FQGNSA. Unmatched junction bases numbered 12, after V lost 3 bases and J lost 10 bases. CDR3 size: 15 residues. CDR3: CASSFYPSAGGLQYF. CDR3 DNA: TGTGCCAGCAGCTTTTATCCGTCTGCGGGGGGGCTCCAGTACTTC.

V usage is TRBV28 and J usage is TRBJ2-2, with 10 bases that match TRBD1. CDR1 is MDHEN and CDR2 is SYDVKM in the germline V gene. The CDR3 is 14 amino acids. The ends lost 5 bases at V and 7 bases at J; junction bases unmatched: 4. CDR3 in DNA: TGTGCCAGCAGTGACAGGGGGCGAGACGGGGAGCTGTTTTTT. Translating it yields CASSDRGRDGELFF.

This clonotype was seen a few times. V is TRBV7-2 and J is TRBJ1-5; D call uncertain. The V end lost 0 bases, the J end lost 0 bases, and 6 bases lay between the germline ends. This CDR3 is 15 amino acids long. Germline CDR1 reads SGHTA; CDR2 reads FQGNSA. CDR3 in amino acids: CASSLAIDSNQPQHF. The CDR3 region has the DNA TGTGCCAGCAGCTTAGCAATAGATAGCAATCAGCCCCAGCATTTT.

The chain combines TRBV3-1 with TRBJ2-1; 10 bases align to TRBD1. The V and J ends lost 4 bases and 9 bases, in that order; junction bases with no gene match: 6. Germline CDR1 LGHDT, CDR2 YNNKEL (reference sequence). CDR3 length: 14 residues. The CDR3 region has the DNA TGTGCCAGCAGCCGTTGGGACAGGGGTTTTGAGCAGTTCTTC. It translates to CASSRWDRGFEQFF.

The chain recombines TRBV5-4 with TRBJ2-7; 13 bases align to TRBD2. CDR1 SGHNT and CDR2 YYREEE come from the germline V gene (reference sequence). The CDR3 contains 16 residues. The J segment lost 4 bases and the V segment lost 0 bases, leaving 4 bases of the junction unmatched. CDR3 protein: CASSLGLAGGYYEQYF. In DNA form, the CDR3 reads TGTGCCAGCAGCTTGGGACTAGCGGGAGGTTATTACGAGCAGTACTTC.

This sequence joins TRBV20-1 and TRBJ2-3; no clear D. Germline lookup yields CDR1 DFQATT and CDR2 SNEGSKA (reference sequence). This CDR3 contains 13 residues. In DNA, the CDR3 is TGCAGCACCCACGTCCCTAGCACAGATACGCAGTATTTT. Protein: CSTHVPSTDTQYF.

The chain joins TRBV20-1 to TRBJ2-1; 11 bases are shared with TRBD2. Per germline, CDR1 DFQATT and CDR2 SNEGSKA (reference sequence). V was clipped by 2 bases and J by 0 bases; unmatched bases: 9. The CDR3 spans 18 residues. The CDR3 protein is CSARSLAGGTSSYNEQFF. In DNA, the CDR3 is TGCAGTGCTAGATCCCTAGCGGGAGGCACGAGCTCCTACAATGAGCAGTTCTTC.

The V gene is TRBV12-3 or TRBV12-4, the J gene TRBJ2-7; D possibly uses TRBD1 or TRBD2 (5 bases each). Trimming stripped 5 bases from V and 3 bases from J, with 14 bases between. The CDR3 loop spans 14 amino acids. The CDR3 loop reads CASSRGHQLYEQYF. CDR3 sequence (DNA): TGTGCCAGCAGTCGGGGCCACCAACTCTACGAGCAGTACTTC.

J is TRBJ2-2 and V is TRBV9; D gene unclear. Germline V gene sequence: CDR1 SGDLS, CDR2 YYNGEE. V was shortened by 0 bases and J by 0 bases, with 9 bases between the two germline ends. The CDR3 contains 16 residues. The CDR3, as DNA: TGTGCCAGCAGCGTAGCCAACTCCCCGAACACCGGGGAGCTGTTTTTT. Translation: CASSVANSPNTGELFF.

This sequence joins TRBV12-3 or TRBV12-4 and TRBJ2-7, with D maybe TRBD1 (5 bases). The ends were cut back, 1 base at V and 1 base at J, with 11 bases in the middle. CDR3 length: 15 residues. CDR3 bases: TGTGCCAGCAGTTTAGAGGCAGGGCTTTCCTACGAGCAGTACTTC. Protein: CASSLEAGLSYEQYF.

This clonotype has a handful of counts. The V and J genes are TRBV3-1 and TRBJ1-4, with D possibly being TRBD1 (5 bases). Trimming stripped 5 bases from V and 8 bases from J, with 18 bases between. Germline assignment: CDR1 LGHDT and CDR2 YNNKEL (reference sequence). The CDR3 consists of 15 residues. CDR3 bases: TGTGCCAGCAGCTCCCCGGGATTAGGGGACGAAAAACTGTTTTTT. Its protein is CASSSPGLGDEKLFF.

The V call is TRBV28, the J call TRBJ2-1; 8 bases are a match to TRBD2. In germline, CDR1 is MDHEN, CDR2 SYDVKM. V gave up 5 bases and J gave up 8 bases; unmatched junction bases: 11. This CDR3 is built from 15 residues. The CDR3 loop is CASSPAGTRSHEQFF. In nucleotides, the CDR3 is TGTGCCAGCAGTCCCGCCGGGACTAGGTCCCATGAGCAGTTCTTC.

In its sample, this clonotype was seen a few times. The chain links TRBV20-1 to TRBJ2-1, with 12 bases identical to TRBD2. Germline-derived CDR1 and CDR2 are DFQATT and SNEGSKA (reference sequence). The CDR3 length is 12 residues. V trimming: 8 bases; J trimming: 8 bases; junction bases outside the gene matches: 4. The CDR3 is CSLAGGKYEQFF. DNA for the CDR3: TGCAGTCTAGCGGGAGGGAAATATGAGCAGTTCTTC.

The table lists this clonotype with a few counts. This sequence joins TRBV6-2 or TRBV6-3 and TRBJ2-3, with a possible D match to TRBD2 (6 bases). The V end lost 4 bases, the J end lost 2 bases, and 19 bases lay between the germline ends. The length of the CDR3 is 17 residues. Per the germline V gene, CDR1 is MNHEY and CDR2 is SVGEGT. CDR3 coding DNA: TGTGCCAGCAGTTCCTTCCTCGCGGGAAGGATCACAGATACGCAGTATTTT. It specifies CASSSFLAGRITDTQYF.

The J gene is TRBJ2-1, the V gene TRBV20-1; D tentatively reads TRBD1 or TRBD2 (5 bases each). The CDR3 contains 14 residues. Trimming pared 3 bases from V and 6 bases from J, leaving 15 bases between. CDR1 is DFQATT and CDR2 is SNEGSKA in the germline V gene (reference sequence). CDR3 nucleotides: TGCAGTGCTAGCAGTCCCGGGGCTACCAATGAGCAGTTCTTC. Amino acids: CSASSPGATNEQFF.

V usage is TRBV29-1 and J usage is TRBJ2-5, with 7 bases identical to TRBD1. J lost 5 bases, V lost 6 bases, and 9 bases had no gene match. The CDR3 is 13 amino acids. Germline values: CDR1 SQVTM, CDR2 ANQGSEA. The DNA of the CDR3 is TGCAGCGTCGTGACAGGGCCTGGGGAGACCCAGTACTTC. Its protein is CSVVTGPGETQYF.

This clonotype was found a few times. V gene TRBV20-1 combines with J gene TRBJ2-2; a weak D match, TRBD1 (6 bases). The CDR3 is 12 residues long. Germline values: CDR1 DFQATT, CDR2 SNEGSKA (reference sequence). V was clipped by 2 bases and J by 9 bases, with 10 bases between them. The CDR3 DNA follows: TGCAGTGCTAGACACAGGGACCGGGAGCTGTTTTTT. Translating gives CSARHRDRELFF.

J is TRBJ2-3 and V is TRBV7-9; 7 nucleotides agree with TRBD2. The CDR3 has 17 residues. Germline lookup yields CDR1 SEHNR and CDR2 FQNEAQ (reference sequence). Trimming removed 2 bases from V and 3 bases from J; junction bases left unmatched: 11. The CDR3 nucleotides are TGTGCCAGCAGCTTACTCGGAGGCGGGAGTAGTACAGATACGCAGTATTTT. It encodes CASSLLGGGSSTDTQYF.

This rearrangement joins TRBV9 to TRBJ2-2; D ambiguous. With 1 base removed from V and 6 bases from J, the gap between germline ends came to 4 bases. Germline values: CDR1 SGDLS, CDR2 YYNGEE. This CDR3 is built from 12 residues. In nucleotides, the CDR3 is TGTGCCAGCAGCGTATTGGCCGGGGAGCTGTTTTTT. As protein: CASSVLAGELFF.

The CDR3 DNA is TGTGCCACCAGCAGAGATAGTCATGCCTACCATCAGTACTTC. As protein: CATSRDSHAYHQYF. The chain carries TRBV15 and TRBJ2-4; D gene ambiguous. The length of the CDR3 is 14 residues. CDR1 and CDR2 from the germline V gene are LNHNV and YYDKDF (reference sequence). Trimming left V 0 bases short and J 12 bases short, with 15 bases between.

This clonotype has more than one count but fewer than ten. The chain is built from TRBV7-2 and TRBJ2-1; 13 nucleotides align to TRBD2. This CDR3 comprises 18 residues. Unmatched junction bases numbered 10, after V lost 8 bases and J lost 0 bases. Germline CDR1 reads SGHTA; CDR2 reads FQGNSA. This CDR3 reads CASGLAGVIGSSYNEQFF. For the CDR3, the DNA is TGTGCCAGCGGACTAGCGGGAGTGATCGGAAGCTCCTACAATGAGCAGTTCTTC.

This clonotype was found once. V is TRBV5-1 and J is TRBJ2-7, with a tentative D call TRBD2 (7 bases). V shed 7 bases and J shed 3 bases, with 14 bases lying between them. Germline V gives CDR1 SGHRS, CDR2 YFSETQ. The CDR3 spans 13 residues. The CDR3 region is CASSLRGHYEQYF. In DNA form, the CDR3 reads TGCGCCAGCTCCCTGCGGGGGCACTACGAGCAGTACTTC.

Many counts were recorded for this clonotype. The CDR3 sequence is CASSLDSGIWYEQYF. As DNA, the CDR3 is TGTGCCAGCAGCTTAGATAGCGGGATTTGGTACGAGCAGTACTTC. The chain couples TRBV7-9 to TRBJ2-7, with 8 bases aligning to TRBD2. CDR3 length equals 15 residues. V trimming: 1 base; J trimming: 4 bases; junction bases outside the gene matches: 6. The V gene's germline CDR1 is SEHNR and CDR2 FQNEAQ (reference sequence).

This clonotype was detected ten times or more. This sequence joins TRBV12-3 or TRBV12-4 and TRBJ2-1; D perhaps matches TRBD2 (5 bases). The CDR3 contains 11 residues. V dropped 7 bases and J dropped 8 bases, with 9 bases sitting between them. The CDR3 sequence is CASIARDEQFF. CDR3 sequence (DNA): TGTGCCAGCATAGCGCGGGATGAGCAGTTCTTC.

This clonotype was observed a few times. One end of the junction fails to match germline, which may point to a read error. The chain employs TRBV20-1 and TRBJ2-5; 8 bases match TRBD2. The CDR3 contains 17 residues. CDR1 is DFQATT, CDR2 SNEGSKA, per germline (reference sequence). CDR3 loop: CSARGVSGAKPQETQYF. The DNA for the CDR3 is TGCAGTGCCAGAGGCGTTAGCGGGGCCAAGCCACAAGAGACCCAGTACTTC.

The genes are TRBV5-1 and TRBJ2-2; TRBD1 agrees at 8 bases. Germline-derived CDR1 and CDR2 are SGHRS and YFSETQ. CDR3 length: 15 amino acids. V was pared by 3 bases and J by 6 bases, with 7 bases of the junction left unmatched. The CDR3 sequence: CASSSQSRGPGELFF. In nucleotides, the CDR3 is TGCGCCAGCAGCTCCCAATCCAGGGGGCCCGGGGAGCTGTTTTTT.

This clonotype has a count of ten or more. The chain joins TRBV27 to TRBJ2-1; 9 positions agree with TRBD2. Trimming took 5 bases from V and 7 from J; bases not matched to a gene: 9. This CDR3 contains 15 residues. The germline CDR1 and CDR2 sequences are MNHEY and SMNVEV (reference sequence). The CDR3 loop is CASSPWTSVGNEQFF. The CDR3 region has the DNA TGTGCCAGCAGTCCTTGGACTAGCGTAGGGAATGAGCAGTTCTTC.

This clonotype appeared a few times. The chain couples TRBV12-3 or TRBV12-4 to TRBJ2-1; TRBD2 agrees at 10 bases. CDR3 length: 20 residues. V shed 3 bases and J 1 base; nucleotides not matched to a gene: 15. The CDR3 region has the DNA TGTGCCAGCAGTTTTAGGGGTCTAGCGGGAGATGAGAGGTCCTACAATGAGCAGTTCTTC. This gives the protein CASSFRGLAGDERSYNEQFF.

This clonotype was seen more than once but under ten times. The V and J genes are TRBV5-1 and TRBJ2-3, with D possibly matching TRBD2 (6 bases). V shed 0 bases and J shed 7 bases, with 18 bases lying between them. This CDR3 spans 16 amino acids. Germline lookup yields CDR1 SGHRS and CDR2 YFSETQ. Here the CDR3 DNA reads TGCGCCAGCAGCTTGGAAGTAGGGGACTGGTTCCATACGCAGTATTTT. It translates to CASSLEVGDWFHTQYF.

The genes are TRBV7-9 and TRBJ2-7; TRBD2 aligns across 10 bases. CDR3 length: 15 amino acids. The junction had 9 bases not matched to a gene; V was cut back by 7 bases and J by 3 bases. Germline CDR1 reads SEHNR; CDR2 reads FQNEAQ (reference sequence). In nucleotides, the CDR3 is TGTGCCAGCACCCACCCACAGCGGGAGGGCTACGAGCAGTACTTC. This codes for CASTHPQREGYEQYF.

At least ten counts were recorded for this clonotype. The chain carries TRBV7-9 and TRBJ2-4; 7 bases line up with TRBD2. The CDR3 covers 15 residues. J lost 0 bases, V lost 5 bases, and 4 bases had no gene match. CDR1 SEHNR and CDR2 FQNEAQ come from the germline V gene (reference sequence). CDR3 region: CASSRSGGAKNIQYF. The CDR3 region has the DNA TGTGCCAGCAGCCGTTCGGGGGGAGCCAAAAACATTCAGTACTTC.